The rows below give T cell receptor beta chains drawn from one sample of a study of blood T cell repertoires in COVID-19. Some clones are missing from TCRdb's copy, which holds only in-frame ones; the method was immunoSEQ multiplex PCR. Of approximately 130,000 clones in the sample, approximately 90% were seen once. Sequences were obtained from peripheral blood. These receptors all stem from a woman aged 45-60 years with acute or convalescent COVID-19. CDR3s include the opening cysteine and the closing phenylalanine or tryptophan. The D gene is left open where the match is weak. The listing skips clone size in some rows; elsewhere it reads once, few, many or a size class.

TGTGCCACCAGTGATTTTGCAGCGGGACAACCCGGGGAGCTGTTTTTT CATSDFAAGQPGELFF - - TRBJ2-2 TRBV24-1
TGTGCCAGCAGTTCGACAGGGGAGTATGGCTACACCTTC CASSSTGEYGYTF TRBD1 - TRBJ1-2 TRBV2
TGTGCCATTCAGGGTAACTATGGCTACACCTTC CAIQGNYGYTF - - TRBJ1-2 TRBV2
TGTGCCAGCAGCCACTTAGGGGGGGCGAGCTCCTACAATGAGCAGTTCTTC CASSHLGGASSYNEQFF - - TRBJ2-1 TRBV4-2
TGTGCCAGCTCACTTTACAGGGAAGAGACCCAGTACTTC CASSLYREETQYF - - TRBJ2-5 TRBV18
TGTGCCAGCAGCGCCGATAGTCCGGTAGACTACGAGCAGTACTTC CASSADSPVDYEQYF - many TRBJ2-7 TRBV9
TGTGCCAGCAGTTACCAGACGGGGAGACTTGGAAACACCATATATTTT CASSYQTGRLGNTIYF - - TRBJ1-3 TRBV6-5
TGTGCCAGCAGCCCCCGCACCAGCGGGGCCCACAATGAGCAGTTCTTC CASSPRTSGAHNEQFF TRBD2 - TRBJ2-1 TRBV7-2
TGTGCCAGCAGCGCCGCGCCCGGGAGAGCGAACACCGGGGAGCTGTTTTTT CASSAAPGRANTGELFF - - TRBJ2-2 TRBV2
TGTGCCAGTAGTGAAGGACCAGGGGAAAAACTGTTTTTT CASSEGPGEKLFF - - TRBJ1-4 TRBV19